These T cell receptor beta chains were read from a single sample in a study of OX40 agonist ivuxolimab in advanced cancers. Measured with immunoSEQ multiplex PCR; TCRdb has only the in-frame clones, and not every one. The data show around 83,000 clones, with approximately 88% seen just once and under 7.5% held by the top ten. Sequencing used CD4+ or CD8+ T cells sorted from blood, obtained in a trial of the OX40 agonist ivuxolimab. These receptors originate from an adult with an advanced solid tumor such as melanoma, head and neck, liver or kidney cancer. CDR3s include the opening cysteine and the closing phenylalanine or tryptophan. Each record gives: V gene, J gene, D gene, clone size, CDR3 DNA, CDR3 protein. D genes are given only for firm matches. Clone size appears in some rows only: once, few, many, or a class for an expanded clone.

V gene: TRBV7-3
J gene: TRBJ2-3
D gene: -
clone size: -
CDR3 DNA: TGTGCCAGCAGCTCCGACGTGACGGGAGATACGCAGTATTTT
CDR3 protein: CASSSDVTGDTQYF

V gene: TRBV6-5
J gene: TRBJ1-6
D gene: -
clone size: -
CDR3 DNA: TGTGCCAGCAGTTACAAGGGTGATTCACCCCTCCACTTT
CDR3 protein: CASSYKGDSPLHF

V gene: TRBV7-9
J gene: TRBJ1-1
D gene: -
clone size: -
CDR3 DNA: TGTGCCAGCAGCTTAAAAAAAGAGGGATTGAACACTGAAGCTTTCTTT
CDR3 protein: CASSLKKEGLNTEAFF

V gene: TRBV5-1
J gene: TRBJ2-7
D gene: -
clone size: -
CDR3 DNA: TGCGCCAGCAGCACAGTACCCGGGGGCCTCTACGAGCAGTACTTC
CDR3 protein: CASSTVPGGLYEQYF

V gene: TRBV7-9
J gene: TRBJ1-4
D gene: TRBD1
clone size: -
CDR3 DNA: TGTGCCAGCAGCTCAGCCGGACAGGGGTTAATCAGAGTGAATGAAAAACTGTTTTTT
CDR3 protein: CASSSAGQGLIRVNEKLFF

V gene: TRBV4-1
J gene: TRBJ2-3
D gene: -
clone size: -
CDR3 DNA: TGCGCCAGCAGCCCCCCCGGAAGGGGTACGGCAGATACGCAGTATTTT
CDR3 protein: CASSPPGRGTADTQYF

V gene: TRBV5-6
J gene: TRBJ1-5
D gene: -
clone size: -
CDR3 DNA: TGTGCCAGCAGCTTGGGCGGTACTAACAATCAGCCCCAGCATTTT
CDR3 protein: CASSLGGTNNQPQHF

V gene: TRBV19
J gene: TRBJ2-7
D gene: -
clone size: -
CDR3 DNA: TGTGCCAGTAGTATCCCGACTAGGGGCGAGCAGTACTTC
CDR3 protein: CASSIPTRGEQYF

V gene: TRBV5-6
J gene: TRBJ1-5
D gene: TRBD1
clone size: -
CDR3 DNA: TGTGCCAGCAGCTTGACGGGACAGGGATATCAGCCCCAGCATTTT
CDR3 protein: CASSLTGQGYQPQHF

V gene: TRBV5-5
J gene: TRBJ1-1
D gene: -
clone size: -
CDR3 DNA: TGTGCCAGCAGCTTGGCCGAGCGGCAGAACACTGAAGCTTTCTTT
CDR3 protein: CASSLAERQNTEAFF

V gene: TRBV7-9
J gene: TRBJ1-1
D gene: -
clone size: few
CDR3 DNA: TGTGCCAGCAGCCAATCGGTGGGGATGAACACTGAAGCTTTCTTT
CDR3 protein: CASSQSVGMNTEAFF

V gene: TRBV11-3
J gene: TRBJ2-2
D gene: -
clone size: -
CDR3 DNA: TGTGCCAGCAGCCCCGGTGTTCGTTCCTACGGGGAGCTGTTTTTT
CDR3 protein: CASSPGVRSYGELFF

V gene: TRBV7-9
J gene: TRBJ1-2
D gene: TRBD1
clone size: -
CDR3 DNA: TGTGCCAGCAGCTTAGTGGAGGGGGCGGGAGGCGGCTACACCTTC
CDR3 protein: CASSLVEGAGGGYTF

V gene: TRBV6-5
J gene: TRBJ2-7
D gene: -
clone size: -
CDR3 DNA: TGTGCCAGCAGTTATGACACCCAGATCTACGAGCAGTACTTC
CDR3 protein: CASSYDTQIYEQYF

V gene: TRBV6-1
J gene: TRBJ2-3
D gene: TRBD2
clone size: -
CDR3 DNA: TGTGCCAGCAGTATTAGCGGGGGGGGAGATACGCAGTATTTT
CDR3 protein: CASSISGGGDTQYF

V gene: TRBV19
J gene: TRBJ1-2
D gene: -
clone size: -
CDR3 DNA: TGTGCCAGTAGTATAGTATCACAGGAATATGGCTACACCTTC
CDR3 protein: CASSIVSQEYGYTF

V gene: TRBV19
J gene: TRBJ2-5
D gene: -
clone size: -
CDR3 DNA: TGTGCCAGTAGTGTGGGGTACCAAGAGACCCAGTACTTC
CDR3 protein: CASSVGYQETQYF

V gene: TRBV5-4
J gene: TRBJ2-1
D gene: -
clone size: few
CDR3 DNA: TGTGCCAGCAGCTTCCTTAGCGGAAGCTCCTACAATGAGCAGTTCTTC
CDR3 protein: CASSFLSGSSYNEQFF

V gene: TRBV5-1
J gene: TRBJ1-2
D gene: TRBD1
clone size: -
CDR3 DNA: TGCGCCAGCAGCCGGACGGGACAGAATTATGGCTACACCTTC
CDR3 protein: CASSRTGQNYGYTF

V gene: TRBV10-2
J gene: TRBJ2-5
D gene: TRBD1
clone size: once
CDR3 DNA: TGCGCCAGCAGTGAGTGGGACAGGGAAGAGACCCAGTACTTC
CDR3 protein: CASSEWDREETQYF

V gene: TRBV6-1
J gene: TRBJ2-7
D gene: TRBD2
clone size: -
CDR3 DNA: TGTGCCAGCAGTGATAGCGGGAGAGGGTACGAGCAGTACTTC
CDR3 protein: CASSDSGRGYEQYF

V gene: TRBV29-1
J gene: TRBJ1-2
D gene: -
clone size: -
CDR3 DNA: TGCAGCGTTGATGGGGAGGCGCGAAACTATGGCTACACCTTC
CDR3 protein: CSVDGEARNYGYTF

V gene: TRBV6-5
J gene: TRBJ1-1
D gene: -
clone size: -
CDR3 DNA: TGTGCCAGCAGTTACATAGGGAACACTGAAGCTTTCTTT
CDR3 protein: CASSYIGNTEAFF

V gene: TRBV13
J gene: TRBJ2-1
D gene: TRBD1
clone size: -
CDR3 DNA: TGTGCCAGCAGCTCAAACACAGGGGGCTCCTACAATGAGCAGTTCTTC
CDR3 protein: CASSSNTGGSYNEQFF

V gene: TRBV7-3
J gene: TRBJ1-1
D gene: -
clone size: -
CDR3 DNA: TGTGCCAGCAGCTTTGGGGCGACTGAAGCTTTCTTT
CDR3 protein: CASSFGATEAFF

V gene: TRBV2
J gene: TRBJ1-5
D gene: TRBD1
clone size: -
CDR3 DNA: TGTGCCAGCAGGACAGGGGGCGGACAGCCCCAGCATTTT
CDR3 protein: CASRTGGGQPQHF

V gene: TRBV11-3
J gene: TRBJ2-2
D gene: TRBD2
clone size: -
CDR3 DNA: TGTGCCAGCAGCCTGGGACTAGCTGTTACCGGGGAGCTGTTTTTT
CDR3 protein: CASSLGLAVTGELFF

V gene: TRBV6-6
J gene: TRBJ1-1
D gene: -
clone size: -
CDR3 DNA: TGTGCCAGCAGTTACTTCCAGAACACTGAAGCTTTCTTT
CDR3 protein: CASSYFQNTEAFF

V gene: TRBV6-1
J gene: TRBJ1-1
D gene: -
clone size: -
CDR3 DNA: TGTGCCAGCAGACCTCAGGGAGTTAAAGCTTTCTTT
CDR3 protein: CASRPQGVKAFF

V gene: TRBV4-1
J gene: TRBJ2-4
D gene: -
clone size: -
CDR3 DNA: TGCGCCAGCAGCCAAGTAAGAGGGAACATTCAGTACTTC
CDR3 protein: CASSQVRGNIQYF

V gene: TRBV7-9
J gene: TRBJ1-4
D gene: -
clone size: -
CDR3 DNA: TGTGCCAGCAGCTTAGACCTTGAAAAACTGTTTTTT
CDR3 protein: CASSLDLEKLFF

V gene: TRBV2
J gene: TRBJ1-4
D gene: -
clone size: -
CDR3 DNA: TGTGCCAGCAGTGCGAATACGGGGGCCCTTAATGAAAAACTGTTTTTT
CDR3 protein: CASSANTGALNEKLFF

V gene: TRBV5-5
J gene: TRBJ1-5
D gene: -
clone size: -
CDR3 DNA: TGTGCCAGCAGCTTGGGTTCCGGGACACTCCAGCATTTT
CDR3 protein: CASSLGSGTLQHF

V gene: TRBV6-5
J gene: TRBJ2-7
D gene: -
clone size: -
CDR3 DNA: TGTGCCAGCAGTTACTCCACAAAGGGGATCTCCTACGAGCAGTACTTC
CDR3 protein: CASSYSTKGISYEQYF

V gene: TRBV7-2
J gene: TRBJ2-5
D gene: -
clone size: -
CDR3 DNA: TGTGCCAGCAGCTTAGCCCGGTACCAAGAGACCCAGTACTTC
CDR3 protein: CASSLARYQETQYF

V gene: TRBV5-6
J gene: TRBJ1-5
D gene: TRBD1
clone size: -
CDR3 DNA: TGTGCCAGCAGCTTTGGACAGGGGGGGCAGCCCCAGCATTTT
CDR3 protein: CASSFGQGGQPQHF

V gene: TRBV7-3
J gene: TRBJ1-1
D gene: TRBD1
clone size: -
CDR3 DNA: TGTGCCAGCAGTTCAGGGGGTACTGAAGCTTTCTTT
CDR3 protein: CASSSGGTEAFF

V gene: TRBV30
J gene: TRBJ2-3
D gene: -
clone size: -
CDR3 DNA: TGTGCCTGGAGTGGAACCATGCCCGGCACAGATACGCAGTATTTT
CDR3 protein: CAWSGTMPGTDTQYF